Sequencing of this T cell receptor (beta chain) was carried out in a study of OX40 agonist ivuxolimab in advanced cancers. Study information: Ivuxolimab, an agonist antibody against OX40 (CD134), was given to patients.

Autoimmune disease history or systemic immunosuppression was exclusionary. Clones were sequenced by immunoSEQ multiplex PCR, and TCRdb holds only the in-frame ones, with some missing. The sample records 90,000 to 100,000 clones, roughly 91% being singletons. The table lists this clone with a count of one. This CDR3 is built from 13 residues. V was clipped by 6 bases and J by 1 base, with 10 bases between them. Germline V CDR1 and CDR2: MNHEY, SVGAGI. The chain combines TRBV6-5 with TRBJ2-7; D is ambiguous. The specimen was CD4+ or CD8+ T cells sorted from blood, collected in a trial of the OX40 agonist ivuxolimab. The sequence was obtained from an adult with an advanced solid tumor such as melanoma, head and neck, liver or kidney cancer. CDR3 in amino acids: CASRHPGSYEQYF. DNA for the CDR3: TGTGCCAGCAGACACCCCGGGTCCTACGAGCAGTACTTC.